This TCR beta chain was captured in a study of blood T cell repertoires in COVID-19. In the study overall: Italy, Spain and the United States were the sources of the convalescent and acute COVID-19 samples.

Under the authors' procedure: Estimated nucleated cell counts came from reference gene primer amplification. Sequencing was performed with immunoSEQ multiplex PCR; in TCRdb, only in-frame clones are kept and a portion is missing. That table furnishes V, J and clone size, whereas the DNA furnished D and trimming. The table includes 150,000 to 200,000 clones, 90% detected once. Per the germline V gene, CDR1 is MNHEY and CDR2 is SMNVEV (reference sequence). The CDR3 spans 18 residues. J was trimmed by 1 base and V by 4 bases; bases with no gene match: 13. This clonotype was sampled from a man between 60 and 70 years old with active or convalescent COVID-19. The chain carries TRBV27 and TRBJ1-3; 7 bases agree with TRBD1. Sequencing was done on a sample of peripheral blood. CDR3 in amino acids: CASSSLTGLGGSGNTIYF. CDR3 bases: TGTGCCAGCAGTTCTTTGACAGGGTTGGGTGGGTCTGGAAACACCATATATTTT.